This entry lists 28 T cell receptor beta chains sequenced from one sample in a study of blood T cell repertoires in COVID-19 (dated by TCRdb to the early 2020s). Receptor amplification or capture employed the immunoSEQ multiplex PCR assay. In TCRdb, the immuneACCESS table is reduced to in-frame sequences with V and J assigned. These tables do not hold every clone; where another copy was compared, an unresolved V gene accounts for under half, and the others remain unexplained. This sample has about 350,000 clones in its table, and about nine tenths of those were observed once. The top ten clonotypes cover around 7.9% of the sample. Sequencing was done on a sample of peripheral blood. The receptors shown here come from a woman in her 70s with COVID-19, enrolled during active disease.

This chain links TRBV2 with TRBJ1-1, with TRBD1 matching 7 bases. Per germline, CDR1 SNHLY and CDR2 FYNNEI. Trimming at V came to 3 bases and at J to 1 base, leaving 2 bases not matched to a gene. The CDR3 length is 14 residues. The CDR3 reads CASSDRTGNTEAFF. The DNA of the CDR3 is TGTGCCAGCAGTGACCGGACAGGGAACACTGAAGCTTTCTTT.

The CDR3 DNA reads as TGCAGCGTTGAAGAGAGAGGGGGCAAAGGCGAGCAGTACTTC. Residues: CSVEERGGKGEQYF. V is TRBV29-1 and J is TRBJ2-7, with TRBD1 matching over 7 bases. Per germline, CDR1 SQVTM and CDR2 ANQGSEA. Germline trimming cut 0 bases from V and 6 bases from J; bases unmatched to any gene: 8. CDR3 length equals 14 residues.

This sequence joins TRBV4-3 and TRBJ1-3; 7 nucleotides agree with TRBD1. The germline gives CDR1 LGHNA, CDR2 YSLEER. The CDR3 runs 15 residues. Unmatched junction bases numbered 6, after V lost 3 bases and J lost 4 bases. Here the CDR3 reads CASSQGTGDGNTIYF. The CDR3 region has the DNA TGCGCCAGCAGCCAGGGTACAGGGGACGGAAACACCATATATTTT.

CDR3 nucleotides: TGTGCCAGCAGTTTAGCGGGGTACAATGAGCAGTTCTTC. Amino acid sequence: CASSLAGYNEQFF. This rearrangement joins TRBV27 to TRBJ2-1; possibly TRBD2 for D (6 bases). CDR1 is MNHEY, CDR2 SMNVEV, per germline (reference sequence). The CDR3 covers 13 residues. Trimming took 2 bases from V and 4 from J, leaving 6 bases between them.

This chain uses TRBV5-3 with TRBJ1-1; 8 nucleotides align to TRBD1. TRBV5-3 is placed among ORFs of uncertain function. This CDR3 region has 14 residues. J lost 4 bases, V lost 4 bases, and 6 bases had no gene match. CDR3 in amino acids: CARSRGQGGTEAFF. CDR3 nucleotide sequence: TGTGCCAGAAGCCGAGGACAGGGTGGCACTGAAGCTTTCTTT.

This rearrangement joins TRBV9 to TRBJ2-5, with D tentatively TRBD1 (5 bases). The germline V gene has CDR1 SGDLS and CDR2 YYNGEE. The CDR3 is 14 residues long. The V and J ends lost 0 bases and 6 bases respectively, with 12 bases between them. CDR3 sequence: CASSVGAGYKTQYF. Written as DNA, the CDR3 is TGTGCCAGCAGCGTAGGAGCAGGGTACAAGACCCAGTACTTC.

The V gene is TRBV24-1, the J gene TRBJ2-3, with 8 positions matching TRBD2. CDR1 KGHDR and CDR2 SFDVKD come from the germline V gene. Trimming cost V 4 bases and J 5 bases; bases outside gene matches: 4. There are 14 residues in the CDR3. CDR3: CATSDSGGQDTQYF. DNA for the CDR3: TGTGCCACCAGTGACTCGGGGGGGCAAGATACGCAGTATTTT.

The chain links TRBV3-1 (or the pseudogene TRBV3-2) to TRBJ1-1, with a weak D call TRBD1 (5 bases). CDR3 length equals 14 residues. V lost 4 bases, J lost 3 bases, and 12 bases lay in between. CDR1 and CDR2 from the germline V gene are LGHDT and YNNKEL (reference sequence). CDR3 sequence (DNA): TGTGCCAGCAGCCTTTTCGGGGGAGACACTGAAGCTTTCTTT. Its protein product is CASSLFGGDTEAFF.

CDR3 loop: CASSSPESGDQETQYF. As DNA, the CDR3 is TGTGCCAGCAGTTCCCCGGAAAGCGGGGACCAAGAGACCCAGTACTTC. J is TRBJ2-5 and V is TRBV27, with 7 bases fitting TRBD2. Germline CDR1 is MNHEY and CDR2 is SMNVEV (reference sequence). CDR3 length equals 16 residues. V gave up 4 bases and J gave up 0 bases; unmatched junction bases: 8.

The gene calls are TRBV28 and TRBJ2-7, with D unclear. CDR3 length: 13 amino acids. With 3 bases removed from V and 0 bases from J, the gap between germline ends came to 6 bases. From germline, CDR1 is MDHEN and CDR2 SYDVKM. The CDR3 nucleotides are TGTGCCAGCAGTTTCGCAGGCTCCTACGAGCAGTACTTC. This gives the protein CASSFAGSYEQYF.

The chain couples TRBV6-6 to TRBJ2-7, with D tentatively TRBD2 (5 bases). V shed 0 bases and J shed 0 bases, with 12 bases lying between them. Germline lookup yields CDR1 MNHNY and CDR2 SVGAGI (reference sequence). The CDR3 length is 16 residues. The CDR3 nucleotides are TGTGCCAGCAGTTACTCAGGAGGCAGGAGCTCCTACGAGCAGTACTTC. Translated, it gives CASSYSGGRSSYEQYF.

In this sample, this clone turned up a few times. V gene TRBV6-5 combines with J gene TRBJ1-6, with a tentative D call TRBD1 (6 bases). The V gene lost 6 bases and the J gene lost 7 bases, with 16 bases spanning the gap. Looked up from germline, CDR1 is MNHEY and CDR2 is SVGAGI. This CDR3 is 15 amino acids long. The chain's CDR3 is CASSRDRMGNSPLHF. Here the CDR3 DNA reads TGTGCCAGCAGCCGCGACAGGATGGGAAATTCACCCCTCCACTTT.

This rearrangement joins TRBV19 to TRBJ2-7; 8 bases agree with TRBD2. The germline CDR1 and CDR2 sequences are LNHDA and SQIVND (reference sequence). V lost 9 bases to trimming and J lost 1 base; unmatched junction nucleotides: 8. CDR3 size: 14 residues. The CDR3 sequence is CASRGGTASYEQYF. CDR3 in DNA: TGTGCCAGCCGCGGGGGGACTGCTTCCTACGAGCAGTACTTC.

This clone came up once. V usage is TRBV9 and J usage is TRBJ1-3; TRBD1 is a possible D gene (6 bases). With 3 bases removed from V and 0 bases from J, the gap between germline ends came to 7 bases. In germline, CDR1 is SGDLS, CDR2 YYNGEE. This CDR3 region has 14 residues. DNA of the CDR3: TGTGCCAGCAGCGGAGGGGGCTCTGGAAACACCATATATTTT. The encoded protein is CASSGGGSGNTIYF.

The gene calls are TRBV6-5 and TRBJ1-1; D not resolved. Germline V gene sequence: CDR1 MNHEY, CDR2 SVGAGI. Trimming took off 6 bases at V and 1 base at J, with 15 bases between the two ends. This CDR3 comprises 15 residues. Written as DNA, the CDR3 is TGTGCCAGCAGAGGAGCCCCGGTGGGGAACACTGAAGCTTTCTTT. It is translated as CASRGAPVGNTEAFF.

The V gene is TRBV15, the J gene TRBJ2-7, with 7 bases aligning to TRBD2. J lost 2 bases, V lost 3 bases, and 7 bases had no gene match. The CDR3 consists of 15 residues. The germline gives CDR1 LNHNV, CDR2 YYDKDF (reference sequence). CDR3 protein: CATSSPFGGTYEQYF. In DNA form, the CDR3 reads TGTGCCACCAGCAGCCCCTTCGGGGGGACCTACGAGCAGTACTTC.

CDR3 sequence reads: CASSVGGEPGNTIYF. The CDR3 DNA follows: TGTGCCAGCAGCGTAGGGGGGGAGCCAGGAAACACCATATATTTT. J is TRBJ1-3 and V is TRBV9; D is perhaps TRBD1 (5 bases). The CDR3 contains 15 residues. Trimming took 0 bases from V and 4 from J, leaving 11 bases between them. CDR1 and CDR2 (germline): SGDLS, YYNGEE.

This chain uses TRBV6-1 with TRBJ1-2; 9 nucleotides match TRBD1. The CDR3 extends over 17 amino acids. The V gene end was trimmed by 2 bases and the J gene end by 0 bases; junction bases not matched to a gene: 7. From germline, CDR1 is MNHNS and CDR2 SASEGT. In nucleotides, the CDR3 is TGTGCCAGCAGTGAAACGGTTGGGGACAGGGCTAACTATGGCTACACCTTC. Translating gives CASSETVGDRANYGYTF.

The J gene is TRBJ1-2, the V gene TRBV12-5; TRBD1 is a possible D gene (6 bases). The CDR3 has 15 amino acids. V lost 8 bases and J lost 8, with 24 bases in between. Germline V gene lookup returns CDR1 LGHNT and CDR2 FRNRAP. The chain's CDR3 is CASSTPQGNVGGYTF. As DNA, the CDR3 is TGTGCTAGTAGCACCCCTCAGGGGAACGTCGGGGGCTACACCTTC.

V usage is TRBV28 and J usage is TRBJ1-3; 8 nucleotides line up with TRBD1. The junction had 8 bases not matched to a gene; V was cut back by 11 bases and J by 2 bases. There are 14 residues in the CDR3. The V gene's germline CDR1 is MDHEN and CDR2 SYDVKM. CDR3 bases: TGTGCCGTGCAACCGGGACAGGCTGGAAACACCATATATTTT. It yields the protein CAVQPGQAGNTIYF.

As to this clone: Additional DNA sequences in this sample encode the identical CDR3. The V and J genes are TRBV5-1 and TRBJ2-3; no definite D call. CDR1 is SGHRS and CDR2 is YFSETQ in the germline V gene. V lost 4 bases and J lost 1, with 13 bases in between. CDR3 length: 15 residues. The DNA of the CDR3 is TGCGCCAGCAGCACCGGCCCTGAGGGCACAGATACGCAGTATTTT. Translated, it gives CASSTGPEGTDTQYF.

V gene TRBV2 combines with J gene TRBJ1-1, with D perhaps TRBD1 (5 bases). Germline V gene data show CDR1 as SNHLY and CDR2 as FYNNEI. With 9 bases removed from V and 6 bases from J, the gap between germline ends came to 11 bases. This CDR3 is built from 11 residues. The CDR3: CASQGLPEAFF. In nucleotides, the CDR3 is TGTGCCAGTCAGGGCCTCCCTGAAGCTTTCTTT.

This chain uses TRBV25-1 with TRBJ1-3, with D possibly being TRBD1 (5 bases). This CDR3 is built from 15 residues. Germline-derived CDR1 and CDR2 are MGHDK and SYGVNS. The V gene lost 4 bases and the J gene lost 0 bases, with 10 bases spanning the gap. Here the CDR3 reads CASSADSLSGNTIYF. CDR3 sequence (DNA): TGTGCCAGCAGTGCTGACAGCCTCTCTGGAAACACCATATATTTT.

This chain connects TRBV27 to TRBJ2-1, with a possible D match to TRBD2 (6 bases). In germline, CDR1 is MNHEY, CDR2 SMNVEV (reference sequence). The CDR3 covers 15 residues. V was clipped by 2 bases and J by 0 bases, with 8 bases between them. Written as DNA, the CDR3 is TGTGCCAGCAGTTTAGGGGGGAGCTCCTACAATGAGCAGTTCTTC. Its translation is CASSLGGSSYNEQFF.

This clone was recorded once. CDR3 residues: CAISEMGGYTGELFF. The CDR3 DNA is TGTGCCATCAGTGAGATGGGGGGGTACACCGGGGAGCTGTTTTTT. The rearrangement uses TRBV10-3 and TRBJ2-2; 7 positions match TRBD2. Germline V CDR1 and CDR2: ENHRY, SYGVKD. The CDR3 has 15 residues. Germline trimming cut 2 bases from V and 3 bases from J; bases unmatched to any gene: 3.

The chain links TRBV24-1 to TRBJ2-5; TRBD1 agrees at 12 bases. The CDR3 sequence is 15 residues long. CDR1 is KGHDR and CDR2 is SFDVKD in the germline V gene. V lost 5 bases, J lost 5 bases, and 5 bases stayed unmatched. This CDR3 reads CATSAGTGGGETQYF. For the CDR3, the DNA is TGTGCCACCAGTGCCGGGACAGGGGGCGGGGAGACCCAGTACTTC.

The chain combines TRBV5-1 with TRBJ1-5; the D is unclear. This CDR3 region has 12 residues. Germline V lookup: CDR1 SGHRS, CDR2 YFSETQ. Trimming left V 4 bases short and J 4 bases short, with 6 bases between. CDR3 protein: CASSPRNQPQHF. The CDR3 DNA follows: TGCGCCAGCAGCCCGAGGAATCAGCCCCAGCATTTT.

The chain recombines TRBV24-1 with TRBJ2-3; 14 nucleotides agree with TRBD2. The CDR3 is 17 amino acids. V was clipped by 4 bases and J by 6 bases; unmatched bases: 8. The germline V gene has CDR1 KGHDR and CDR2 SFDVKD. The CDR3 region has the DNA TGTGCCACCAGTGAAACCGGGACTAGCGGGGGTAGGGATACGCAGTATTTT. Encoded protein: CATSETGTSGGRDTQYF.